This T cell receptor beta chain derives from a study of blood T cells in healthy people across ages. The study's findings and limits: Diversity of TCR beta correlated strongly with naive T cell percentage.

With each sample, at least 5.5 micrograms of total RNA were extracted. Regarding this clonotype: Its target is not known.

A sample-barcoded 5' primer and a J-beta primer mix were used in a second PCR of roughly 7 to 11 cycles. From the 5' RACE reads, TCRdb called clonotypes with MiXCR, one entry per CDR3 protein. The sample gives roughly 1.4 million distinct CDR3 sequences, approximately 59% of which show up once; under 8.5% is in the top ten. Trimming left V 5 bases short and J 0 bases short, with 16 bases between. The CDR3 covers 17 residues. The TCR originated in a man younger than 35 in good health. Sequenced sample: blood. The chain carries TRBV12-3 or TRBV12-4 and TRBJ2-2, with a possible D match to TRBD1 (6 bases). The CDR3 DNA reads TGTGCCAGCAGTCCGGAGCAGGGGTTCGCGAACACCGGGGAGCTGTTTTTT. Its translation: CASSPEQGFANTGELFF.